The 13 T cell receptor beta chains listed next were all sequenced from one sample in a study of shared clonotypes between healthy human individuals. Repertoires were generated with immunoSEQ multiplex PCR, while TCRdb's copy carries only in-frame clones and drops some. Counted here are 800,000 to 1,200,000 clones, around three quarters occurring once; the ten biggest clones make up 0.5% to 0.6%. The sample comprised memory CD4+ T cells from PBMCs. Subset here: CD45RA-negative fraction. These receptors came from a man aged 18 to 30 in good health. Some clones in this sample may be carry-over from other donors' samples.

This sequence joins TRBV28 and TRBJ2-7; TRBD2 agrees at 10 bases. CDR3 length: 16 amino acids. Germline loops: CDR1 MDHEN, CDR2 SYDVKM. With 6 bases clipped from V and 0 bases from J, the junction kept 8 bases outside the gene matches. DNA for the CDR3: TGTGCCAGCAGCTCTATAGCGGGAGGCCGCTCCTACGAGCAGTACTTC. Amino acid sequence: CASSSIAGGRSYEQYF.

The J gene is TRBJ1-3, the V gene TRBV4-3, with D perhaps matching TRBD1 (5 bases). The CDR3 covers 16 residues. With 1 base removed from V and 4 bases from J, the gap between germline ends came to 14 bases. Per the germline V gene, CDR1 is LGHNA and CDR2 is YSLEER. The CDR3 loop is CASSQGIGTSGNTIYF. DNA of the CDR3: TGCGCCAGCAGCCAAGGAATCGGGACCAGCGGAAACACCATATATTTT.

CDR3 bases: TGTGCCAGTAGTATAGCGTCAGGGGGTAATGAAAAACTGTTTTTT. Translated, it gives CASSIASGGNEKLFF. The gene calls are TRBV19 and TRBJ1-4; 7 nucleotides align to TRBD1. Germline lookup yields CDR1 LNHDA and CDR2 SQIVND (reference sequence). The J segment lost 4 bases and the V segment lost 1 base, leaving 3 bases of the junction unmatched. The CDR3 loop spans 15 amino acids.

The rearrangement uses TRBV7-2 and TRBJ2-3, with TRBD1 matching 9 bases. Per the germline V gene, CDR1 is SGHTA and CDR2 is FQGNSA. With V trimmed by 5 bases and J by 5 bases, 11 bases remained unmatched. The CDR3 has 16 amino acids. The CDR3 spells CASSQRQGGYGDTQYF. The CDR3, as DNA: TGTGCCAGCAGCCAGCGACAGGGGGGATATGGAGATACGCAGTATTTT.

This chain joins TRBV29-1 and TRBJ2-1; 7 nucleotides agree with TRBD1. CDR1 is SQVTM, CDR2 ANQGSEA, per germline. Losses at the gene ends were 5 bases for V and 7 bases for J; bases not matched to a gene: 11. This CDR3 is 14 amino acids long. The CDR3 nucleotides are TGCAGCGTTAGGGGGCAGGGGAAGAGGAATGAGCAGTTCTTC. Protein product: CSVRGQGKRNEQFF.

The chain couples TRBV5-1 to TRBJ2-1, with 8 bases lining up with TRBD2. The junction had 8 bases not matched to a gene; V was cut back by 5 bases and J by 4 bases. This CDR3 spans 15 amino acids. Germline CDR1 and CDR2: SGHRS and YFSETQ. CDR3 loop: CASSSSGSEYNEQFF. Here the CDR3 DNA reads TGCGCCAGCAGTTCCAGCGGGAGCGAATACAATGAGCAGTTCTTC.

The CDR3 DNA is TGTGCCAGCTCGGGGGGTCTTTGGCAGCCCCAGCATTTT. Residues: CASSGGLWQPQHF. This chain links TRBV6-5 with TRBJ1-5; D is possibly TRBD1 (5 bases). Looked up from germline, CDR1 is MNHEY and CDR2 is SVGAGI. Trimming removed 8 bases from V and 7 bases from J, with 15 bases in between. The CDR3 loop spans 13 amino acids.

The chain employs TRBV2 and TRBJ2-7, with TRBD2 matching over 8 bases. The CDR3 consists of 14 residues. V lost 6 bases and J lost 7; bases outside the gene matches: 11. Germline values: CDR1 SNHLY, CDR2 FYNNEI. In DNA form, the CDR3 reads TGTGCCAGCAGGGCTGGGAGGACTAGCTCGGAGCAGTACTTC. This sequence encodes CASRAGRTSSEQYF.

The DNA for the CDR3 is TGCGCCAGCAGCTTGACACCTAATAGCAATCAGCCCCAGCATTTT. It encodes CASSLTPNSNQPQHF. The chain has TRBV5-1 and TRBJ1-5, with D unclear. Germline-derived CDR1 and CDR2 are SGHRS and YFSETQ. V was cut by 1 base and J by 0 bases, with 8 bases left in between. The CDR3 covers 15 residues.

CDR3 amino acids: CASSASAGGTEQFF. As DNA, the CDR3 is TGTGCCAGCAGCGCATCTGCGGGAGGAACTGAGCAGTTCTTC. The chain combines TRBV5-4 with TRBJ2-1; 8 positions match TRBD2. The CDR3 extends over 14 amino acids. Germline V CDR1 and CDR2: SGHNT, YYREEE (reference sequence). Trimming took 4 bases from V and 9 from J; bases not matched to a gene: 9.

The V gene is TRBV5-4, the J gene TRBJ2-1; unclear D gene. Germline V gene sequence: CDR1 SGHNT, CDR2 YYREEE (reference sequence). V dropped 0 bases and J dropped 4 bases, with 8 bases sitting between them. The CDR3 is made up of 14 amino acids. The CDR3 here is CASSLVGGYNEQFF. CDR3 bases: TGTGCCAGCAGCTTGGTGGGCGGATACAATGAGCAGTTCTTC.

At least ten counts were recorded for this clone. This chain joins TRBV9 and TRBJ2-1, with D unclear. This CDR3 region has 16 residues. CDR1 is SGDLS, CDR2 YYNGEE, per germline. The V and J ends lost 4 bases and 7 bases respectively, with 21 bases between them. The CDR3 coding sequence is TGTGCCAGCAGCCCCTCCGCTGAGATATTTTGGAATGAGCAGTTCTTC. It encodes CASSPSAEIFWNEQFF. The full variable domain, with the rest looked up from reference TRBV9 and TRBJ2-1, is DSGVTQTPKHLITATGQRVTLRCSPRSGDLSVYWYQQSLDQGLQFLIQYYNGEERAKGNILERFSAQQFPDLHSELNLSSLELGDSALYFCASSPSAEIFWNEQFFGPGTRLTVL.

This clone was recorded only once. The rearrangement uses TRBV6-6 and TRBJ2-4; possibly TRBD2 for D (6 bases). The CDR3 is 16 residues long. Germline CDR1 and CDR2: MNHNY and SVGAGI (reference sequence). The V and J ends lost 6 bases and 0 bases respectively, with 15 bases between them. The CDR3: CASSPPSALAKNIQYF. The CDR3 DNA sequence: TGTGCCAGCAGCCCACCTAGCGCGCTAGCCAAAAACATTCAGTACTTC.